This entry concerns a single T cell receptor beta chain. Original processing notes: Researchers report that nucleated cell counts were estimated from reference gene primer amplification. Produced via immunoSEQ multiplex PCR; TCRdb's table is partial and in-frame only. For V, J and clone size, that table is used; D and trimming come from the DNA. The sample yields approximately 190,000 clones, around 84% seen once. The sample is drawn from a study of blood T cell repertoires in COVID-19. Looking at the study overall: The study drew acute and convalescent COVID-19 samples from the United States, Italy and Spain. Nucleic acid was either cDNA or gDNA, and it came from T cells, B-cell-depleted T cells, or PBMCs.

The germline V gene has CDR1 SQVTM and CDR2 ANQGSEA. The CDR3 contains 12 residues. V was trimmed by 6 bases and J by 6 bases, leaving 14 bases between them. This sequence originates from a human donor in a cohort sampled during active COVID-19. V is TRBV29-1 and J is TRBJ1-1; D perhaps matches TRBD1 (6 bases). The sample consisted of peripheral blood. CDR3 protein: CSVVTGVAEAFF. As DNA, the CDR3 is TGCAGCGTCGTGACAGGCGTCGCTGAAGCTTTCTTT.